Listed here are 15 T cell receptor beta chains from one sample, sequenced in a study of cytomegalovirus exposure and HLA in healthy donors. 13 Jbeta primers and 60 Vbeta primers were used for the PCR. The method was immunoSEQ multiplex PCR; TCRdb's version includes in-frame clones alone and lacks a portion of them. The repertoire holds fewer than 200,000 clones, with approximately 82% as singletons. Sequenced material: PBMCs. These TCRs come from a male donor in good health and CMV-seronegative.

This chain joins TRBV7-9 and TRBJ1-1, with D possibly TRBD1 on 6 matching bases. CDR3 size: 15 residues. Per the germline V gene, CDR1 is SEHNR and CDR2 is FQNEAQ (reference sequence). Trimming took 6 bases from V and 1 from J, leaving 15 bases between them. CDR3 DNA: TGTGCCAGCAGGACAACCACAGGGCAGAACACTGAAGCTTTCTTT. Translated, it gives CASRTTTGQNTEAFF.

The chain has TRBV27 and TRBJ2-7; no reliable D call. This CDR3 is 14 amino acids long. The V end was cut by 0 bases, the J end by 1 base, with 7 bases between. CDR1 MNHEY and CDR2 SMNVEV come from the germline V gene (reference sequence). The CDR3 region has the DNA TGTGCCAGCAGTTTATCGACTCCTTCCTACGAGCAGTACTTC. Translated, it gives CASSLSTPSYEQYF.

The chain joins TRBV5-1 to TRBJ1-2, with 7 bases lining up with TRBD1. CDR1 is SGHRS and CDR2 is YFSETQ in the germline V gene. V shed 0 bases and J 4 bases; nucleotides not matched to a gene: 15. The CDR3 totals 18 residues. The CDR3 sequence: CASSLVGTASANLYGYTF. CDR3 DNA sequence: TGCGCCAGCAGCTTGGTAGGGACAGCATCCGCGAACCTCTATGGCTACACCTTC.

This chain joins TRBV5-6 and TRBJ1-1; D unclear. Germline lookup yields CDR1 SGHDT and CDR2 YYEEEE. The ends were cut back, 0 bases at V and 6 bases at J, with 18 bases in the middle. The CDR3 is made up of 16 amino acids. In nucleotides, the CDR3 is TGTGCCAGCAGCTTGGGGGCCGCAGGTGGAAGGCCTGAAGCTTTCTTT. Its translation is CASSLGAAGGRPEAFF.

The chain uses TRBV27 and TRBJ2-5; the match to TRBD2 covers 10 bases. The V gene's germline CDR1 is MNHEY and CDR2 SMNVEV (reference sequence). There are 14 residues in the CDR3. With V trimmed by 6 bases and J by 4 bases, 5 bases remained unmatched. The DNA of the CDR3 is TGTGCCAGCAGACTAGCGGGAACTGTAGAGACCCAGTACTTC. Amino acids: CASRLAGTVETQYF.

The rearrangement joins TRBV6-4 to TRBJ2-2; the match to TRBD1 covers 10 bases. CDR1 and CDR2 (germline): MRHNA, SNTAGT. V lost 7 bases and J lost 5; bases outside the gene matches: 19. The CDR3 is made up of 19 amino acids. This CDR3 is CASTPSGQGIGRATGELFF. CDR3 nucleotide sequence: TGTGCCAGCACCCCTTCGGGACAGGGGATCGGGCGAGCGACCGGGGAGCTGTTTTTT.

V is TRBV7-9 and J is TRBJ2-7, with D possibly matching TRBD2 (5 bases). In germline, CDR1 is SEHNR, CDR2 FQNEAQ (reference sequence). The V end lost 4 bases, the J end lost 3 bases, and 13 bases lay between the germline ends. The length of the CDR3 is 14 residues. The CDR3, as DNA: TGTGCCAGCAGCTCCCAGTCTGGAGGCTACGAGCAGTACTTC. Translation gives CASSSQSGGYEQYF.

The rearrangement links TRBV14 to TRBJ2-2; D not resolved. The V gene's germline CDR1 is SGHDN and CDR2 FVKESK. The CDR3 loop spans 14 amino acids. V lost 1 base, J lost 5 bases, and 8 bases lay in between. CDR3 nucleotides: TGTGCCAGCAGCCAAGCCAGGATGACCGGGGAGCTGTTTTTT. It yields the protein CASSQARMTGELFF.

The chain uses TRBV4-1 and TRBJ2-1, with 8 bases lining up with TRBD2. The germline V gene has CDR1 MGHRA and CDR2 YSYEKL. This CDR3 spans 16 amino acids. Trimming at V came to 5 bases and at J to 1 base, leaving 7 bases not matched to a gene. In DNA form, the CDR3 reads TGCGCCAGCAGCGCCCGGGGGGGCAAGTCCTACAATGAGCAGTTCTTC. Its protein product is CASSARGGKSYNEQFF.

The chain couples TRBV6-6 to TRBJ2-3, with D perhaps TRBD1 (6 bases). Per the germline V gene, CDR1 is MNHNY and CDR2 is SVGAGI (reference sequence). Trimming removed 6 bases at V and 2 bases at J, with 12 bases between. The CDR3 contains 14 residues. The CDR3 loop is CASSPGQYTDTQYF. CDR3 coding DNA: TGTGCCAGCAGCCCCGGACAGTACACAGATACGCAGTATTTT.

CDR3 nucleotides: TGTGCCAGCAGCGTAGGGGGACTAGCGGGGGTCAATGAGCAGTTCTTC. Amino acid sequence: CASSVGGLAGVNEQFF. V is TRBV9 and J is TRBJ2-1; TRBD2 matches 14 bases. V was pared by 0 bases and J by 6 bases, with 2 bases of the junction left unmatched. Germline loops: CDR1 SGDLS, CDR2 YYNGEE. CDR3 length: 16 amino acids.

The rearrangement uses TRBV7-8 and TRBJ2-2, with 7 nucleotides matching TRBD1. V was clipped by 1 base and J by 4 bases; unmatched bases: 3. The CDR3 sequence is 15 residues long. Germline lookup yields CDR1 SGHVS and CDR2 FQNEAQ. In DNA form, the CDR3 reads TGTGCCAGCAGCTTAGAGAGGGGGCTCACCGGGGAGCTGTTTTTT. It specifies CASSLERGLTGELFF.

Comment on this clone: Within the sample, other DNA sequences also encode this same CDR3. V and J are TRBV7-6 and TRBJ2-2, with TRBD1 identical over 11 bases. After removal of 0 bases from V and 15 bases from J, the junction contained 6 bases not matched to a gene. The CDR3 covers 14 residues. Germline V gives CDR1 SGHVS, CDR2 FNYEAQ. CDR3: CASSLASGTGGMFF. The CDR3 DNA sequence: TGTGCCAGCAGCTTAGCGAGCGGGACAGGGGGAATGTTTTTT.

The chain uses TRBV6-1 and TRBJ1-1; TRBD1 might be the D (6 bases). V lost 7 bases and J 7 bases, leaving 13 bases between the germline ends. This CDR3 is built from 12 residues. Germline V CDR1 and CDR2: MNHNS, SASEGT. The CDR3, as DNA: TGTGCCAGCACAGGGGATTTCGGTGAAGCTTTCTTT. Protein: CASTGDFGEAFF.

The chain uses TRBV7-3 and TRBJ1-2, with D perhaps TRBD1 (6 bases). This CDR3 spans 15 amino acids. V gave up 5 bases and J gave up 4 bases, with 17 bases separating them. Germline loops: CDR1 SGHTA, CDR2 FQGTGA. The CDR3 DNA is TGTGCCAGCAGCACCTACGACAGGTCTAGCTATGGCTACACCTTC. This codes for CASSTYDRSSYGYTF. Looking up the rest from reference TRBV7-3 and TRBJ1-2 gives the full variable domain: GAGVSQTPSNKVTEKGKYVELRCDPISGHTALYWYRQSLGQGPEFLIYFQGTGAADDSGLPNDRFFAVRPEGSVSTLKIQRTERGDSAVYLCASSTYDRSSYGYTFGSGTRLTVV.